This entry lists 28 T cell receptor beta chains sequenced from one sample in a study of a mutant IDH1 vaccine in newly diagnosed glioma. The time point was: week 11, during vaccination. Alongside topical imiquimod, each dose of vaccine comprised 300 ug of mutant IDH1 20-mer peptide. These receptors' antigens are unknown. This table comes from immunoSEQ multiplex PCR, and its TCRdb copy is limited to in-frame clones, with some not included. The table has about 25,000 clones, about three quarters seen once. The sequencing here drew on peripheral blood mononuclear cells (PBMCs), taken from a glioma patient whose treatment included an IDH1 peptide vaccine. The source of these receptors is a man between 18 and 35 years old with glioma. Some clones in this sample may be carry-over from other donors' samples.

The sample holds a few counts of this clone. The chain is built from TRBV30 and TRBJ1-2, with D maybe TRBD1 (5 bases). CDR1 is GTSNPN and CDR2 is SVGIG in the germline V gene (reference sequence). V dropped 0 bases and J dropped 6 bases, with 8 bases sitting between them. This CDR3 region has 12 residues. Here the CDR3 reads CAWSVSGDGYTF. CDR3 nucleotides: TGTGCCTGGAGTGTTTCGGGGGATGGCTACACCTTC.

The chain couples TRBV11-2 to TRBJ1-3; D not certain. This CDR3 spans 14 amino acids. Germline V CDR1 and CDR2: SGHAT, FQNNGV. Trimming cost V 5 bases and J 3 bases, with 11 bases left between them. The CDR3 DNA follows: TGTGCCAGCAGCCGGCTCAGCGTTGGAAACACCATATATTTT. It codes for CASSRLSVGNTIYF.

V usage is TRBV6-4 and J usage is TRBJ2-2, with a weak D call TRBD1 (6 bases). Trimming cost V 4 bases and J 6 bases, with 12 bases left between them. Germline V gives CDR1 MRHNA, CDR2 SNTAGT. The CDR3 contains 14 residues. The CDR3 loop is CASSATGMAGELFF. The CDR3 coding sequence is TGTGCCAGCAGTGCTACAGGGATGGCCGGGGAGCTGTTTTTT.

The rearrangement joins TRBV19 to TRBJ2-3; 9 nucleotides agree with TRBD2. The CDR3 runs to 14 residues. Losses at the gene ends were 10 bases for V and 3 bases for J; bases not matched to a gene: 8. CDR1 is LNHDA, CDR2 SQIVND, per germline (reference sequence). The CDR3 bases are TGTGCCACCCGCCTAGCGGGGCTAACAGATACGCAGTATTTT. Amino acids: CATRLAGLTDTQYF. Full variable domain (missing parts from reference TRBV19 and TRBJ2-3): DGGITQSPKYLFRKEGQNVTLSCEQNLNHDAMYWYRQDPGQGLRLIYYSQIVNDFQKGDIAEGYSVSREKKESFPLTVTSAQKNPTAFYLCATRLAGLTDTQYFGPGTRLTVL.

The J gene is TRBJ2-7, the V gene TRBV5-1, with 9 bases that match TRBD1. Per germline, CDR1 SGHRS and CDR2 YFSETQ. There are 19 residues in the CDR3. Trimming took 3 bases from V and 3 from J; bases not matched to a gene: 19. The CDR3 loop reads CASSSPPGQGPRDRYEQYF. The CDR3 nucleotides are TGCGCCAGCAGCTCCCCGCCGGGACAGGGCCCTCGTGATCGCTACGAGCAGTACTTC.

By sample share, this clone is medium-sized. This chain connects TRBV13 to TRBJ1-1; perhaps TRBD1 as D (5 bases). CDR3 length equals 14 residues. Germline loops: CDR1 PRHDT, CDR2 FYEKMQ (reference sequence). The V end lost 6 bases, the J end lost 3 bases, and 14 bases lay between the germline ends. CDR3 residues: CASSSEGRDTEAFF. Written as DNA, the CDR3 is TGTGCCAGCAGTTCCGAGGGGCGAGACACTGAAGCTTTCTTT.

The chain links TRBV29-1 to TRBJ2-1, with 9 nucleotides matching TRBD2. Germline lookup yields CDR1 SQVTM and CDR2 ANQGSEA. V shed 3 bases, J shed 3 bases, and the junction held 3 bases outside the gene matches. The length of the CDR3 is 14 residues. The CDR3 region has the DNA TGCAGCGTTGAGCGGACTAGCGACTACAATGAGCAGTTCTTC. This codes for CSVERTSDYNEQFF.

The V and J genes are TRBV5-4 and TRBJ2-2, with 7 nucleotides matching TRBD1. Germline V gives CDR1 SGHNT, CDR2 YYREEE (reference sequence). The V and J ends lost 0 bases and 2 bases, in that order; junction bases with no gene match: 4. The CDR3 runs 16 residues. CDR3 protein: CASSLDPGGNTGELFF. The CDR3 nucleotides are TGTGCCAGCAGCTTGGATCCAGGGGGAAACACCGGGGAGCTGTTTTTT.

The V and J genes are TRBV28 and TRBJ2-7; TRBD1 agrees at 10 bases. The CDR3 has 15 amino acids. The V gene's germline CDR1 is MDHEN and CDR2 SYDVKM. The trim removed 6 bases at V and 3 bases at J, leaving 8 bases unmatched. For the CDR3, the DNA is TGTGCCAGCAGCTCGTCTCGGGACAGGGGCTACGAGCAGTACTTC. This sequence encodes CASSSSRDRGYEQYF.

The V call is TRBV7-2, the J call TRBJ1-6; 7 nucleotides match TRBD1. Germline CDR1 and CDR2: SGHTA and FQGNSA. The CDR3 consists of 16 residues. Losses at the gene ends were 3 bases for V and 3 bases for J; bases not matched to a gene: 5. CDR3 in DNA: TGTGCCAGCAGCTTTCTCGCAGGGGGCTATAATTCACCCCTCCACTTT. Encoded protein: CASSFLAGGYNSPLHF. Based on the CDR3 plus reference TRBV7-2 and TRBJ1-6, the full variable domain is GAGVSQSPSNKVTEKGKDVELRCDPISGHTALYWYRQSLGQGLEFLIYFQGNSAPDKSGLPSDRFSAERTGGSVSTLTIQRTQQEDSAVYLCASSFLAGGYNSPLHFGNGTRLTVT.

CDR3 loop: CASSSAGNTEAFF. The CDR3 DNA sequence: TGTGCCAGCAGCTCGGCGGGGAACACTGAAGCTTTCTTT. The chain uses TRBV11-1 and TRBJ1-1, with D hard to call. The CDR3 is 13 amino acids. Deletions cut 4 bases from V and 1 base from J, with 7 bases between. CDR1 and CDR2 from the germline V gene are SGHAT and FQDESV (reference sequence). The full variable domain, its missing parts supplied by reference TRBV11-1 and TRBJ1-1, is EAEVAQSPRYKITEKSQAVAFWCDPISGHATLYWYRQILGQGPELLVQFQDESVVDDSQLPKDRFSAERLKGVDSTLKIQPAELGDSAMYLCASSSAGNTEAFFGQGTRLTVV.

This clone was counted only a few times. The CDR3 DNA follows: TGTGCCAGCAGCTTAGGACAGGGGATGAACACTGAAGCTTTCTTT. Its protein product is CASSLGQGMNTEAFF. V and J are TRBV7-2 and TRBJ1-1; 8 nucleotides align to TRBD1. This CDR3 comprises 15 residues. The germline V gene has CDR1 SGHTA and CDR2 FQGNSA. After removal of 1 base from V and 0 bases from J, the junction contained 1 base not matched to a gene.

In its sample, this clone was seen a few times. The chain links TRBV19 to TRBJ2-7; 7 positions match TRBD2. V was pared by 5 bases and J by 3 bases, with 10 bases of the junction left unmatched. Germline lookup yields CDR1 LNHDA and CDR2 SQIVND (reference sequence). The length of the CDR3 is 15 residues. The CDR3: CASSPGRGAIYEQYF. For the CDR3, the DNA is TGTGCCAGTAGTCCGGGGAGGGGCGCCATCTACGAGCAGTACTTC.

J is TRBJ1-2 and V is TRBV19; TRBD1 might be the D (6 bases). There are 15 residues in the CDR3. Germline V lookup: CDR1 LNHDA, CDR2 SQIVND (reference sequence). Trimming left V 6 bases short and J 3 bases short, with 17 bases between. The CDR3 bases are TGTGCCAGTAGCATTCAGTCGACAGGTCACTATGGCTACACCTTC. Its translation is CASSIQSTGHYGYTF.

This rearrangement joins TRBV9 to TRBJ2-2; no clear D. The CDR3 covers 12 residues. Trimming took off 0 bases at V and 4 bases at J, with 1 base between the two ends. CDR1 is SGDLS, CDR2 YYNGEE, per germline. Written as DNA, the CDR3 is TGTGCCAGCAGCGTAGCCACCGGGGAGCTGTTTTTT. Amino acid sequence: CASSVATGELFF.

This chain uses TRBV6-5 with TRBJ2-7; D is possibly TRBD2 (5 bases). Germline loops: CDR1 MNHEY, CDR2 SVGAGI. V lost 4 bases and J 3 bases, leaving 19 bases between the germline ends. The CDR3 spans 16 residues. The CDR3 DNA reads TGTGCCAGCAGTTCGGCTTCTAGCTTTGGGAGCTACGAGCAGTACTTC. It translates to CASSSASSFGSYEQYF.

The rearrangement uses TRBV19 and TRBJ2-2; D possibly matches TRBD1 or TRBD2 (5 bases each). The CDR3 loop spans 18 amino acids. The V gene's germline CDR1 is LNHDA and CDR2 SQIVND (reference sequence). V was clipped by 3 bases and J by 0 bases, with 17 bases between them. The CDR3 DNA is TGTGCCAGTAGTATGAGGGGATGGAGACATACGAACACCGGGGAGCTGTTTTTT. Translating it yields CASSMRGWRHTNTGELFF.

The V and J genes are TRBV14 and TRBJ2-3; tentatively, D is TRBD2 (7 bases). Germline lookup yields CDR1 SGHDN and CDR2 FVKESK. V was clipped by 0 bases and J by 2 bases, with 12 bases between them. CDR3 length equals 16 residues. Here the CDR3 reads CASSQEWAGATDTQYF. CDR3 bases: TGTGCCAGCAGCCAAGAGTGGGCGGGGGCCACAGATACGCAGTATTTT.

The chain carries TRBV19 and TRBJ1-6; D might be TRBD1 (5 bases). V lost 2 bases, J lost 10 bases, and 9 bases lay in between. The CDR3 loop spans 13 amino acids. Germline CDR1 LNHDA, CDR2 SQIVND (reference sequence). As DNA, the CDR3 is TGTGCCAGTAGTATACGCAGGGCATCACCCCTCCACTTT. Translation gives CASSIRRASPLHF. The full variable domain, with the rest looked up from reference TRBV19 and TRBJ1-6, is DGGITQSPKYLFRKEGQNVTLSCEQNLNHDAMYWYRQDPGQGLRLIYYSQIVNDFQKGDIAEGYSVSREKKESFPLTVTSAQKNPTAFYLCASSIRRASPLHFGNGTRLTVT.

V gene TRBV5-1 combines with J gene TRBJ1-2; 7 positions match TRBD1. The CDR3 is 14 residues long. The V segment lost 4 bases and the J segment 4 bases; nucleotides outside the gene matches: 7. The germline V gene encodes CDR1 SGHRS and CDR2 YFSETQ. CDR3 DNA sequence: TGCGCCAGCAGCGGGGGGGACAGACTCTATGGCTACACCTTC. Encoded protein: CASSGGDRLYGYTF.

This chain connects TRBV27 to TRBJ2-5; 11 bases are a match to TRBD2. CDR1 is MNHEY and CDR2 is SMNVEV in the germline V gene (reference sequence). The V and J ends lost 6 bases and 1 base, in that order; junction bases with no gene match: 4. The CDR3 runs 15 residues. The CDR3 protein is CASSPGLAAQETQYF. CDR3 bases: TGTGCCAGCAGCCCGGGACTAGCGGCCCAAGAGACCCAGTACTTC.

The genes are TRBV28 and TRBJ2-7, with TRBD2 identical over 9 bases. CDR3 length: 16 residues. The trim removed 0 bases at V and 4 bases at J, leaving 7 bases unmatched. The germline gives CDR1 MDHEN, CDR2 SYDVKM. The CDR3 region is CASSLWDSGRKYEQYF. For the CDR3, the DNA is TGTGCCAGCAGTTTATGGGATAGCGGGAGAAAATACGAGCAGTACTTC.

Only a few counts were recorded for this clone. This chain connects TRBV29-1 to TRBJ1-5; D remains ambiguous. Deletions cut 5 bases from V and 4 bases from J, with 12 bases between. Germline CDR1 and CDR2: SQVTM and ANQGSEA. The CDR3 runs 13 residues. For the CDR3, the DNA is TGCAGCGTTACAAGAGGCAGGAATCAGCCCCAGCATTTT. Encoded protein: CSVTRGRNQPQHF.

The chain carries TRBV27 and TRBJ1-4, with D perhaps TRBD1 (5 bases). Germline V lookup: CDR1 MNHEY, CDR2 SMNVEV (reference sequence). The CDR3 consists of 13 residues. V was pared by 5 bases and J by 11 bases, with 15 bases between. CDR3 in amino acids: CASSLSGHPKLFF. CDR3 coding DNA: TGTGCCAGCAGTCTTTCAGGACACCCGAAACTGTTTTTT.

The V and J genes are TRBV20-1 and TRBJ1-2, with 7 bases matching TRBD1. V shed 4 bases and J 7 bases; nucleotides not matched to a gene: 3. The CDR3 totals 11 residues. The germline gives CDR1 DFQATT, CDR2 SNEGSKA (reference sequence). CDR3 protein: CSAKDRVGYTF. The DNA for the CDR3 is TGCAGTGCTAAAGACAGGGTTGGCTACACCTTC.

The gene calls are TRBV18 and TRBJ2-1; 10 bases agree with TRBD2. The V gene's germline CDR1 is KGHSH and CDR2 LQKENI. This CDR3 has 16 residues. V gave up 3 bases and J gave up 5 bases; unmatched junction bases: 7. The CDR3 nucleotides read TGTGCCAGCTCACCGCCGGGACTAGCGAGGAACAATGAGCAGTTCTTC. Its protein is CASSPPGLARNNEQFF.

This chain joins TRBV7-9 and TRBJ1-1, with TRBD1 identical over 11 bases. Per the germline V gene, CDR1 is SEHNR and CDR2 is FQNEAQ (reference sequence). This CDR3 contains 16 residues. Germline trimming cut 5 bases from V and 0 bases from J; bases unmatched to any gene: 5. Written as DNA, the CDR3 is TGTGCCAGCAGCCAAAGGACAGGGGGCCTGAACACTGAAGCTTTCTTT. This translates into CASSQRTGGLNTEAFF.

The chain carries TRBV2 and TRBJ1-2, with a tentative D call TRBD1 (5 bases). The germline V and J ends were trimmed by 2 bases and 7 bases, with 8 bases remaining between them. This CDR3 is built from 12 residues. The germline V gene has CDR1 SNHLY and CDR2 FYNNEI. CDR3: CASSESGFGYTF. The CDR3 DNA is TGTGCCAGCAGTGAATCAGGGTTTGGCTACACCTTC.